The present entry profiles one TCR beta chain with its context. This entry is derived from a study of blood T cell repertoires in COVID-19. On the study more broadly: T cells, B-cell-depleted T cells, or PBMCs provided the cDNA or gDNA that served as material.

In the authors' workflow: Researchers report that nucleated cell counts were estimated from reference gene primer amplification. The table came from immunoSEQ multiplex PCR; TCRdb's copy has only in-frame clones and leaves some out. The V and J calls and clone size come from that table; D and trimming were worked out from the DNA. The sample records under 40,000 clones, around 87% being singletons. CDR1 and CDR2 (germline): SNHLY, FYNNEI. The V and J ends lost 3 bases and 4 bases, in that order; junction bases with no gene match: 0. This CDR3 is built from 13 residues. The clonotype comes from a man aged 55 to 70 with active COVID-19. The rearrangement links TRBV2 to TRBJ2-7; 10 positions agree with TRBD2. Sequencing input: peripheral blood. DNA for the CDR3: TGTGCCAGCAGTGAGGGACTAGCGTACGAGCAGTACTTC. It specifies CASSEGLAYEQYF.